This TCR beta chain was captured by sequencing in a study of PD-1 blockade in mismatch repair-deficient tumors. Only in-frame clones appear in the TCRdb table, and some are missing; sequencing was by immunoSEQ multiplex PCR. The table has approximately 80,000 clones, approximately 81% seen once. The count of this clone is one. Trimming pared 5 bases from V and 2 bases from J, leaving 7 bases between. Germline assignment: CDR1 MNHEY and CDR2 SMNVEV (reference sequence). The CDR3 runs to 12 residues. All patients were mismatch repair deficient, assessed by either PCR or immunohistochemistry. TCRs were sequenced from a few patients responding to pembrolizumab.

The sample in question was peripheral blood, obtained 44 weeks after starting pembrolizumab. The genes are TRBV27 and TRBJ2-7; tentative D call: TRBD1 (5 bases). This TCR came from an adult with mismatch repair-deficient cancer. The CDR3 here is CASSDSTYEQYF. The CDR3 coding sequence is TGTGCCAGCAGTGACAGTACCTACGAGCAGTACTTC.